These T cell receptor beta chains were read from a single sample in a study of blood T cell repertoires in COVID-19. Clones were sequenced by immunoSEQ multiplex PCR, and TCRdb holds only the in-frame ones, with some missing. This sample yields some 150,000 clones, of which roughly four fifths are seen a single time; roughly 3% belongs to the top ten. The sequenced material came from peripheral blood. The receptors shown here come from an elderly woman with acute or convalescent COVID-19. The CDR3 runs from the conserved cysteine through the conserved F or W. D genes are given only for firm matches. Rows give clone size only sometimes, using once, few, many, or a class for an expanded clone.

clone size	V gene	J gene	D gene	CDR3 DNA	CDR3 protein
NA	TRBV27	TRBJ2-7	TRBD1	TGTGCCAGCAGTTTAGCTTCCCCGGGACAGGGGTCCTACGAGCAGTACTTC	CASSLASPGQGSYEQYF
NA	TRBV3-1/TRBV3-2	TRBJ1-2	TRBD1	TGTGCCAGCAGCCAAGGCATGGGACAGTACTATGGCTACACCTTC	CASSQGMGQYYGYTF
few	TRBV10-3	TRBJ1-1	NA	TGTGCCATCAGTGAGTTCGGGGATTGGGCTTTCTTT	CAISEFGDWAFF
NA	TRBV30	TRBJ2-5	NA	TGTGCCTGGGTTCTTGCGGGGCAAGAGACCCAGTACTTC	CAWVLAGQETQYF
few	TRBV9	TRBJ1-1	TRBD1	TGTGCCAGCAGCGTAGCATTCTCCGGGACAGGGAACACTGAAGCTTTCTTT	CASSVAFSGTGNTEAFF
NA	TRBV30	TRBJ1-4	TRBD1	TGTGCCTGGAGTAGGGGGCATGGTGAAAAACTGTTTTTT	CAWSRGHGEKLFF
NA	TRBV3-1/TRBV3-2	TRBJ1-2	NA	TGTGCCAGCAGCCAACGGGGAAACTATGGCTACACCTTC	CASSQRGNYGYTF
once	TRBV3-1/TRBV3-2	TRBJ2-4	NA	TGTGCCAGCAGCCAAATTACTTCCATTCAGTACTTC	CASSQITSIQYF
NA	TRBV18	TRBJ1-4	TRBD1	TGTGCCAGCTCACTTCGGACAGGGGACGAAAAACTGTTTTTT	CASSLRTGDEKLFF
once	TRBV19	TRBJ2-3	TRBD2	TGTGCCAGTAGTGGACTAGTACTCGGTGGTACGCAGTATTTT	CASSGLVLGGTQYF
NA	TRBV11-3	TRBJ2-7	TRBD1	TGTGCCAGCAGCCCCTCGACCGGGACAGGGACCTACGAGCAGTACTTC	CASSPSTGTGTYEQYF
NA	TRBV10-3	TRBJ1-1	NA	TGTGCCATCAGTGAGCTCTCGGTCGCTGAAGCTTTCTTT	CAISELSVAEAFF
NA	TRBV6-5	TRBJ1-3	NA	TGTGCCAGCAGTTACATGGGGGGCTCTGGAAACACCATATATTTT	CASSYMGGSGNTIYF
NA	TRBV30	TRBJ2-1	TRBD2	TGTGCCTGGAGTATTACGGGGGGTCCGTTCTTC	CAWSITGGPFF
few	TRBV3-1/TRBV3-2	TRBJ1-3	NA	TGTGCCAGCAGGCAGACATACTCTGGAAACACCATATATTTT	CASRQTYSGNTIYF
NA	TRBV4-1	TRBJ1-4	NA	TGCGCCAGCAGCTGGGGGGAAGACAGCTTTGCAACTAATGAAAAACTGTTTTTT	CASSWGEDSFATNEKLFF
NA	TRBV5-1	TRBJ2-5	TRBD2	TGCGCCAGCAGCTTGGGACTAGCGGGGGGGCCCGGGGAGACCCAGTACTTC	CASSLGLAGGPGETQYF
NA	TRBV30	TRBJ1-1	NA	TGTGCCTGGAGTGCCCCACCGACAGGCAACACTGAAGCTTTCTTT	CAWSAPPTGNTEAFF
NA	TRBV3-1/TRBV3-2	TRBJ1-2	NA	TGTGCCAGCAGCCGGAATGGGGCCCGTGGCTACACCTTC	CASSRNGARGYTF
NA	TRBV19	TRBJ1-5	NA	TGTGCCATCAGGGGAACGGGCAATCAGCCCCAGCATTTT	CAIRGTGNQPQHF
few	TRBV6-2/TRBV6-3	TRBJ1-1	NA	TGTGCCAGCAGTTACCCGGACAGAAGAGAAGCTTTCTTT	CASSYPDRREAFF
NA	TRBV7-3	TRBJ1-1	NA	TGTGCCAGCAGCTTCGCAGGGGACACTGAAGCTTTCTTT	CASSFAGDTEAFF
NA	TRBV11-2	TRBJ2-5	NA	TGTGCCAGCAGCTCAAACAGGGCAGGAGAGACCCAGTACTTC	CASSSNRAGETQYF
once	TRBV3-1/TRBV3-2	TRBJ1-2	NA	TGTGCCAGCAGGGGGGCAGGCTCAGGCTATGGCTACACCTTC	CASRGAGSGYGYTF
NA	TRBV28	TRBJ1-5	NA	TGTGCCAGCAGTCCAACCCCCCGGCGGGTTACTAGCAATCAGCCCCAGCATTTT	CASSPTPRRVTSNQPQHF
NA	TRBV6-5	TRBJ2-1	NA	TGTGCCAGCAGTTACGGCGGGGTCTACAATGAGCAGTTCTTC	CASSYGGVYNEQFF
NA	TRBV4-1	TRBJ1-5	TRBD1	TGCGCCAGCAGCCCCACATTAGGACAGGGAGGGTACAGTCAGCCCCAGCATTTT	CASSPTLGQGGYSQPQHF
NA	TRBV6-2/TRBV6-3	TRBJ2-1	NA	TGTGCCAGCAGTTACTCAGCAGGGGCCCCCTACAATGAGCAGTTCTTC	CASSYSAGAPYNEQFF
NA	TRBV12-3/TRBV12-4	TRBJ1-6	NA	TGTGCCAGCAGTTTAGACCAGGCTGCTCTCCTCCACTTT	CASSLDQAALLHF
NA	TRBV5-1	TRBJ2-5	TRBD2	TGCGCCAGCACGTCCGGACTAGCGTTAGAGACCCAGTACTTC	CASTSGLALETQYF
NA	TRBV7-2	TRBJ1-4	NA	TGTGCCAGCAGCGTCAGGGGTGGTAGTGAAAAACTGTTTTTT	CASSVRGGSEKLFF
NA	TRBV2	TRBJ2-3	NA	TGTGCCAGCAGTGAAGCGTTGGCGGGGAGTACAGATACGCAGTATTTT	CASSEALAGSTDTQYF
once	TRBV4-1	TRBJ1-1	NA	TGCGCCAGCAGCCAAGGCGCCTTCGCCAACACTGAAGCTTTCTTT	CASSQGAFANTEAFF
NA	TRBV6-1	TRBJ1-1	NA	TGTGCCAGCAGTGCGTATGCCACAGGGATGAACACTGAAGCTTTCTTT	CASSAYATGMNTEAFF
once	TRBV7-8	TRBJ2-1	NA	TGTGCCAGCAGTAAACAACCCTCCTACAATGAGCAGTTCTTC	CASSKQPSYNEQFF
NA	TRBV6-4	TRBJ2-7	NA	TGTGCCAGCAGTGAAAGGAGGGAGGTTCCAGATACCTACGAGCAGTACTTC	CASSERREVPDTYEQYF
few	TRBV13	TRBJ2-7	TRBD1	TGTGCCAGCAGCCCGCCGGGACAGGGTACCAACGAGCAGTACTTC	CASSPPGQGTNEQYF
NA	TRBV27	TRBJ2-3	NA	TGTGCCAGCGGATCCTACAGGGAAGATACGCAGTATTTT	CASGSYREDTQYF
NA	TRBV27	TRBJ2-2	TRBD2	TGTGCCAGCAGTTTAGTGCCACCCCTAGCGGGGGGGCCAATACCCGGGGAGCTGTTTTTT	CASSLVPPLAGGPIPGELFF